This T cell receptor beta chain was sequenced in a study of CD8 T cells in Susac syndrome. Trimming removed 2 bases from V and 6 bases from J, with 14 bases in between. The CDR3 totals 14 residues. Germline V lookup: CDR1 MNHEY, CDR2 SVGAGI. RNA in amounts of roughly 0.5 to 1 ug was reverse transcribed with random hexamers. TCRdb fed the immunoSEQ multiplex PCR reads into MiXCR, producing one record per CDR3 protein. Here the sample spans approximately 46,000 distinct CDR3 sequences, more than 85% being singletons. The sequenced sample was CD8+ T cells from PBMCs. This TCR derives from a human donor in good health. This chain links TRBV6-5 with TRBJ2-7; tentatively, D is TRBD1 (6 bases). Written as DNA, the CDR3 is TGTGCCAGCAGTTACGGGGCAGGGGTGAGCGAGCAGTACTTC. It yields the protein CASSYGAGVSEQYF.